One sample yielded the 28 T cell receptor beta chains listed below, sequenced in a study of T cell responses to AZD1222 COVID-19 vaccine. The data were produced by immunoSEQ multiplex PCR, yet TCRdb's version contains in-frame clones alone and is incomplete. The data show 150,000 to 200,000 clones, just under 95% seen once. The sample here was peripheral blood, taken on day 0 of AZD1222 vaccination. The source of these receptors is an adult in good health.

The chain employs TRBV6-2 or TRBV6-3 and TRBJ1-2; D uncertain. The CDR3 is 16 amino acids. V lost 5 bases to trimming and J lost 4 bases, with 20 bases between them. The germline V gene encodes CDR1 MNHEY and CDR2 SVGEGT. The DNA of the CDR3 is TGTGCCAGCAGTCCCCTTGGTGCACCCAAGGGCTATGGCTACACCTTC. It is translated as CASSPLGAPKGYGYTF.

The chain uses TRBV5-6 and TRBJ1-1, with unresolved D. Germline V CDR1 and CDR2: SGHDT, YYEEEE. Trimming removed 0 bases from V and 7 bases from J, with 19 bases in between. The length of the CDR3 is 16 residues. This chain's CDR3 is CASSLVGNTPSGEAFF. As DNA, the CDR3 is TGTGCCAGCAGCTTGGTTGGTAACACTCCAAGTGGTGAAGCTTTCTTT.

The gene calls are TRBV4-1 and TRBJ1-4; D gene ambiguous. This CDR3 spans 13 amino acids. V lost 1 base and J lost 8, with 8 bases in between. Germline CDR1 is MGHRA and CDR2 is YSYEKL. The CDR3 coding sequence is TGCGCCAGCAGCCAAGTCGGACCCGAAAAACTGTTTTTT. This codes for CASSQVGPEKLFF.

The sample holds a few counts of this clone. The gene calls are TRBV9 and TRBJ1-5; tentative D call: TRBD1 (5 bases). Germline CDR1 is SGDLS and CDR2 is YYNGEE. This CDR3 has 15 amino acids. Trimming pared 4 bases from V and 2 bases from J, leaving 13 bases between. CDR3 DNA sequence: TGTGCCAGCAGCCTCGATGGGGGGGGCAATCAGCCCCAGCATTTT. It translates to CASSLDGGGNQPQHF.

This chain links TRBV7-6 with TRBJ2-1; D remains unclear. V lost 7 bases and J lost 7, with 8 bases in between. Germline lookup yields CDR1 SGHVS and CDR2 FNYEAQ. CDR3 size: 11 residues. Here the CDR3 DNA reads TGTGCCAGCATCTTGGAAAATGAGCAGTTCTTC. Its translation is CASILENEQFF. Combining the CDR3 with reference TRBV7-6 and TRBJ2-1 gives the whole variable domain GAGVSQSPRYKVTKRGQDVALRCDPISGHVSLYWYRQALGQGPEFLTYFNYEAQQDKSGLPNDRFSAERPEGSISTLTIQRTEQRDSAMYRCASILENEQFFGPGTRLTVL.

Concerning this clone itself: Other DNA sequences within the sample encode an identical CDR3. The chain employs TRBV30 and TRBJ1-5, with D possibly matching TRBD1 (5 bases). In germline, CDR1 is GTSNPN, CDR2 SVGIG (reference sequence). The length of the CDR3 is 13 residues. Trimming pared 0 bases from V and 5 bases from J, leaving 8 bases between. The CDR3 loop reads CAWSVLGDQPQHF. CDR3 coding DNA: TGTGCCTGGAGTGTCTTGGGGGATCAGCCCCAGCATTTT.

The CDR3 sequence: CSASGLNSPLHF. DNA for the CDR3: TGCAGTGCTAGTGGACTTAATTCACCCCTCCACTTT. The chain has TRBV20-1 and TRBJ1-6; no firm D call. From germline, CDR1 is DFQATT and CDR2 SNEGSKA (reference sequence). This CDR3 contains 12 residues. Trimming stripped 3 bases from V and 6 bases from J, with 6 bases between.

The rearrangement links TRBV5-6 to TRBJ1-1, with D uncertain. Trimming pared 0 bases from V and 3 bases from J, leaving 6 bases between. This CDR3 contains 13 residues. Germline V lookup: CDR1 SGHDT, CDR2 YYEEEE. CDR3 nucleotide sequence: TGTGCCAGCAGCTTGGCGGAATACACTGAAGCTTTCTTT. Protein product: CASSLAEYTEAFF. Full variable domain (outside the CDR3, taken from reference TRBV5-6 and TRBJ1-1): DAGVTQSPTHLIKTRGQQVTLRCSPKSGHDTVSWYQQALGQGPQFIFQYYEEEERQRGNFPDRFSGHQFPNYSSELNVNALLLGDSALYLCASSLAEYTEAFFGQGTRLTVV.

The chain is built from TRBV6-5 and TRBJ2-2, with TRBD2 as a possible D gene (6 bases). V was clipped by 5 bases and J by 6 bases, with 13 bases between them. The germline V gene has CDR1 MNHEY and CDR2 SVGAGI. The CDR3 has 14 amino acids. The CDR3 region has the DNA TGTGCCAGCAGTCGCGGCCCGGGGGCCGGGGAGCTGTTTTTT. Residues: CASSRGPGAGELFF.

This clone appeared once. The gene calls are TRBV29-1 and TRBJ1-2, with TRBD1 as a possible D gene (5 bases). V shed 8 bases and J shed 6 bases, with 13 bases lying between them. Looked up from germline, CDR1 is SQVTM and CDR2 is ANQGSEA. The CDR3 covers 11 residues. Written as DNA, the CDR3 is TGCAGCTGCGGGGGAGGGAATGGCTACACCTTC. It translates to CSCGGGNGYTF.

The chain couples TRBV5-6 to TRBJ2-3; possibly TRBD1 or TRBD2 for D (5 bases each). V was trimmed by 4 bases and J by 8 bases, leaving 26 bases between them. In germline, CDR1 is SGHDT, CDR2 YYEEEE. The CDR3 has 17 amino acids. CDR3 loop: CASSPQVAGGKRGTQYF. The CDR3 bases are TGTGCCAGCAGCCCTCAGGTAGCTGGGGGAAAAAGGGGTACGCAGTATTTT.

This CDR3 reads CASSVGEGPVYEQFF. The CDR3 bases are TGTGCCAGCAGCGTAGGGGAGGGCCCTGTATATGAGCAGTTCTTC. The V and J genes are TRBV9 and TRBJ2-1; 7 bases map to TRBD2. CDR3 length: 15 residues. Germline CDR1 reads SGDLS; CDR2 reads YYNGEE. V was pared by 0 bases and J by 8 bases, with 8 bases of the junction left unmatched.

The chain carries TRBV4-1 and TRBJ2-5; D unresolved. V was cut by 3 bases and J by 8 bases, with 10 bases left in between. The CDR3 is 12 residues long. CDR1 and CDR2 (germline): MGHRA, YSYEKL. CDR3 sequence reads: CASSQAQTTQYF. In nucleotides, the CDR3 is TGCGCCAGCAGCCAGGCCCAAACAACCCAGTACTTC.

The chain is built from TRBV27 and TRBJ2-1; TRBD1 aligns across 7 bases. J gave up 13 bases and V 5 bases, and 11 bases lay outside the gene matches. Germline V gene sequence: CDR1 MNHEY, CDR2 SMNVEV (reference sequence). This CDR3 region has 13 residues. CDR3 in amino acids: CASSPGGWTRQFF. The CDR3 DNA is TGTGCCAGCAGTCCAGGGGGTTGGACCCGACAGTTCTTC.

On this clone: Other DNA sequences in the same sample also yield this CDR3. The J gene is TRBJ1-2, the V gene TRBV5-1; D is possibly TRBD1 (6 bases). Germline CDR1 and CDR2: SGHRS and YFSETQ. V shed 4 bases and J shed 0 bases, with 13 bases lying between them. The CDR3 extends over 15 amino acids. CDR3 coding DNA: TGCGCCAGCAGCCCTGGAGGGGGAGCTAACTATGGCTACACCTTC. It translates to CASSPGGGANYGYTF.

The rearrangement uses TRBV4-3 and TRBJ1-1; D call uncertain. V gave up 3 bases and J gave up 1 base, with 6 bases separating them. There are 13 residues in the CDR3. CDR1 and CDR2 (germline): LGHNA, YSLEER. The chain's CDR3 is CASSQEWNTEAFF. As DNA, the CDR3 is TGCGCCAGCAGCCAGGAATGGAACACTGAAGCTTTCTTT.

The rearrangement uses TRBV19 and TRBJ2-1; no firm D call. The CDR3 extends over 18 amino acids. V was clipped by 6 bases and J by 5 bases, with 26 bases between them. The germline V gene has CDR1 LNHDA and CDR2 SQIVND (reference sequence). CDR3 amino acids: CASSNRHSRILQDNEQFF. The CDR3 bases are TGTGCCAGTAGCAATCGGCACTCTAGGATTCTTCAGGACAATGAGCAGTTCTTC.

This clone was seen a single time. The gene calls are TRBV7-2 and TRBJ2-7; D gene unclear. V was shortened by 2 bases and J by 1 base, with 9 bases between the two germline ends. The CDR3 has 14 amino acids. In germline, CDR1 is SGHTA, CDR2 FQGNSA. The CDR3 sequence: CASSLTAPSYEQYF. DNA of the CDR3: TGTGCCAGCAGCTTAACGGCCCCTTCCTACGAGCAGTACTTC.

The V and J genes are TRBV4-3 and TRBJ2-3; D perhaps matches TRBD1 (6 bases). The CDR3 covers 15 residues. Germline values: CDR1 LGHNA, CDR2 YSLEER. V dropped 1 base and J dropped 2 bases, with 10 bases sitting between them. The CDR3 protein is CASSQVTGYTDTQYF. In nucleotides, the CDR3 is TGCGCCAGCAGCCAAGTGACAGGTTACACAGATACGCAGTATTTT.

The V gene is TRBV19, the J gene TRBJ1-1, with no clear D. Trimming cost V 9 bases and J 8 bases, with 7 bases left between them. The germline V gene encodes CDR1 LNHDA and CDR2 SQIVND (reference sequence). The CDR3 runs 9 residues. The CDR3 loop is CASHREAFF. CDR3 in DNA: TGTGCCAGCCACAGAGAAGCTTTCTTT.

There are many counts of this clone. In DNA, the CDR3 is TGTGCCAGCTCACGCGGGGGGGTATCCCAAGAGACCCAGTACTTC. Translation: CASSRGGVSQETQYF. This sequence joins TRBV18 and TRBJ2-5; 9 bases agree with TRBD2. The CDR3 runs to 15 residues. Unmatched junction bases numbered 4, after V lost 4 bases and J lost 1 base. Germline CDR1 and CDR2: KGHSH and LQKENI.

J is TRBJ1-5 and V is TRBV30; D is perhaps TRBD1 (6 bases). The V end was cut by 5 bases, the J end by 2 bases, with 13 bases between. There are 14 residues in the CDR3. Germline CDR1 is GTSNPN and CDR2 is SVGIG (reference sequence). CDR3 amino acids: CAWEGGRGNQPQHF. The CDR3 DNA is TGTGCCTGGGAGGGGGGTAGGGGCAATCAGCCCCAGCATTTT.

The chain is built from TRBV28 and TRBJ2-3; D is unclear. CDR1 MDHEN and CDR2 SYDVKM come from the germline V gene. The CDR3 spans 17 residues. The V end lost 4 bases, the J end lost 0 bases, and 17 bases lay between the germline ends. The CDR3 sequence is CASSSTGFLTSTDTQYF. For the CDR3, the DNA is TGTGCCAGCAGTTCGACCGGGTTTTTGACTAGCACAGATACGCAGTATTTT.

In regard to this clone: One end of the junction is discordant with germline, which a read error may explain. The J gene is TRBJ2-1, the V gene TRBV27; D remains unclear. This CDR3 is 12 amino acids long. From germline, CDR1 is MNHEY and CDR2 SMNVEV (reference sequence). The CDR3 DNA reads TGTGCCAGCAGTCTTCGACCCGCACCCATGGTCTTC. Residues: CASSLRPAPMVF.

This clone came up a few times. The chain carries TRBV11-3 and TRBJ2-3; 14 bases line up with TRBD2. Trimming removed 5 bases from V and 2 bases from J; junction bases left unmatched: 15. There are 20 residues in the CDR3. Germline lookup yields CDR1 SGHNT and CDR2 YENEEA. CDR3: CASSLSGLAGVAGSTDTQYF. The CDR3 DNA reads TGTGCCAGCAGCCTATCGGGACTAGCGGGAGTTGCGGGTTCCACAGATACGCAGTATTTT.

This chain joins TRBV18 and TRBJ1-1; maybe TRBD1 (6 bases). The germline CDR1 and CDR2 sequences are KGHSH and LQKENI. Trimming removed 0 bases from V and 0 bases from J, with 11 bases in between. The length of the CDR3 is 16 residues. The CDR3 loop reads CASSPPTTGLNTEAFF. The CDR3 DNA follows: TGTGCCAGCTCACCACCCACGACAGGTTTGAACACTGAAGCTTTCTTT.

V and J are TRBV19 and TRBJ1-6; weak D call: TRBD1 (5 bases). The CDR3 has 14 residues. Trimming took off 7 bases at V and 5 bases at J, with 12 bases between the two ends. CDR1 LNHDA and CDR2 SQIVND come from the germline V gene (reference sequence). The CDR3 DNA reads as TGTGCCAGTACCCGGGGACGGGATAATTCACCCCTCCACTTT. Residues: CASTRGRDNSPLHF.

The V gene is TRBV7-3, the J gene TRBJ2-5; D remains ambiguous. There are 13 residues in the CDR3. V lost 5 bases, J lost 4 bases, and 11 bases lay in between. The germline V gene encodes CDR1 SGHTA and CDR2 FQGTGA. The CDR3 spells CASSLQTRETQYF. The CDR3 DNA reads as TGTGCCAGCAGCCTACAGACGCGAGAGACCCAGTACTTC.